A selection of T cell receptor beta chains follows, all from one sample in a study of blood T cell repertoires in COVID-19. Some clones are missing from TCRdb's copy, which holds only in-frame ones; the method was immunoSEQ multiplex PCR. The data show 200,000 to 300,000 clones, with approximately 92% seen just once and under 3% held by the top ten. Material: peripheral blood. All receptors come from a person in their late teens or twenties with COVID-19, enrolled during active disease. CDR3s leave out the opening cysteine and the closing phenylalanine or tryptophan.

j_call v_call cdr3_aa
TRBJ2-5 TRBV13 ASSLRVGSTRETQY
TRBJ1-1 TRBV7-6 ASSTQASTEAF
TRBJ1-2 TRBV4-1 ASSQAYRDRGLSGYT
TRBJ2-1 TRBV6-2/TRBV6-3 ASSFAGTSGRSSYNEQF
TRBJ2-4 TRBV27 ASSVTSFSKNIQY
TRBJ1-6 TRBV6-4 ASSRDRANSPLH
TRBJ2-2 TRBV29-1 SVAGTGGTGELF
TRBJ2-6 TRBV7-9 ASSLTGSGANVLT
TRBJ2-2 TRBV5-4 AAQGQNTGELF
TRBJ2-3 TRBV14 ASSPNAAEPFASTDTQY
TRBJ1-3 TRBV28 ASSWDRNTIY
TRBJ2-2 TRBV5-1 ASSSRLAGVTGELF
TRBJ1-2 TRBV9 ASSVDGQVFYGYT
TRBJ2-3 TRBV5-1 ASSRTDSFTDTQY
TRBJ2-2 TRBV6-4 ASSDTTSVTGELF
TRBJ2-5 TRBV5-4 ASSLGLAGGETQY
TRBJ1-2 TRBV12-3/TRBV12-4 ASRGTDHYGYT
TRBJ2-1 TRBV13 ASSPGGQYNEQF
TRBJ1-4 TRBV7-9 ASSLHSTNEKLF
TRBJ1-2 TRBV6-1 ASSERAGGLSGYT
TRBJ2-2 TRBV7-6 ASSLSTGSTGELF
TRBJ1-5 TRBV2 ASKMGAGNQPQH
TRBJ1-2 TRBV15 ATSRDTGDYGYT
TRBJ2-1 TRBV11-2 ASSFGGREYNEQF
TRBJ2-7 TRBV5-5 ASSEAYEQY
TRBJ2-1 TRBV2 ASSGRTNEQF
TRBJ2-1 TRBV3-1/TRBV3-2 ASSQGLYNEQF
TRBJ1-3 TRBV3-1/TRBV3-2 ASSLVTGSGNTIY
TRBJ1-5 TRBV27 ASSHRGQYQPQH
TRBJ2-7 TRBV5-4 ASSFGSTEQY
TRBJ2-2 TRBV9 ASSPLRNTGELF
TRBJ2-2 TRBV6-5 ASILSGGNTGELF
TRBJ2-6 TRBV14 ASSQVTPNVLT
TRBJ2-7 TRBV4-1 ASSPTERGEYEQY
TRBJ2-1 TRBV5-6 ASSLFEGGDWRYNEQF
TRBJ1-2 TRBV27 ASSSQGADGYT
TRBJ2-1 TRBV7-2 ASSSRLAAYNEQF
TRBJ1-1 TRBV2 ASSETRGGPNTEAF
TRBJ2-7 TRBV6-5 ASSWGLAGGGDEQY
TRBJ1-1 TRBV6-5 ASRIRLNTEAF
TRBJ1-2 TRBV5-4 ASSSGQAIYGYT
TRBJ1-1 TRBV5-1 ASSSGAVNTEAF
TRBJ1-5 TRBV7-9 ASSLAFRDRNQPQH
TRBJ1-4 TRBV9 ASSMGGTNEKLF
TRBJ2-7 TRBV28 ASSPRLAGVEEQY
TRBJ2-5 TRBV6-5 ASSYSGSETQY
TRBJ2-5 TRBV5-1 ASSLGTSGSWETQY
TRBJ1-4 TRBV10-3 AISSLLLTGQNEKLF
TRBJ2-7 TRBV5-1 ASSLGQVSYEQY
TRBJ2-1 TRBV9 ASSALAGVGEQF
TRBJ1-1 TRBV19 ASSIGWRYTEAF
TRBJ2-1 TRBV10-3 AISGPGEVAGAIEQF
TRBJ1-1 TRBV19 ASSIVRGTEAF
TRBJ1-1 TRBV2 ASTQLGSLNTEAF
TRBJ2-3 TRBV18 ASSPQVAGLSTDTQY
TRBJ1-3 TRBV6-5 ASTSWSSGNTIY